This paragraph covers one TCR beta chain sequence. Its specificity is unknown. The sample comes from a study of shared clonotypes between healthy human individuals. Study information: The plates for each donor numbered three CD4 naive, three CD4 memory, two CD8 naive and one CD8 memory. The study, taken as a whole, reports: Clonotypes which were not shared had lower generation probabilities than clonotypes that all four donors shared. Sampling covered blood only; tissue repertoires likely differ.

The germline V gene encodes CDR1 LNHDA and CDR2 SQIVND (reference sequence). This CDR3 region has 15 residues. V dropped 5 bases and J dropped 2; count of bases not matched to a gene: 6. Generated by immunoSEQ multiplex PCR, the TCRdb table keeps only in-frame clones and is missing some. The sample has about 2.1 million clones; approximately 92% are singletons. Positively selected for CCR7, the CD45RO-negative cells used as naive CD8 cells excluded terminally differentiated effector memory CD45RA+ cells. Everyone who donated was a Caucasian adult who lived in Nashville, Tennessee. The sequence was obtained from a man between 18 and 35 years old in good health. Some clones in this sample may be carry-over from other donors' samples. Sequencing was done on a sample of naive CD8+ T cells from PBMCs. V and J are TRBV19 and TRBJ2-7, with TRBD1 matching 10 bases. CDR3: CASSSRDRGPYEQYF. The CDR3 region has the DNA TGTGCCAGTAGTTCCCGGGACAGGGGCCCCTACGAGCAGTACTTC.